The present TCR beta chain was sequenced within a study of technical replicates of blood from a few donors. Profiling relied on immunoSEQ multiplex PCR, and the TCRdb table lists in-frame clones only, not all of them. This sample has some 100,000 clones, with 96% found just once. With 3 bases clipped from V and 8 bases from J, the junction kept 9 bases outside the gene matches. Germline-derived CDR1 and CDR2 are SGDLS and YYNGEE. This CDR3 spans 17 amino acids. The clonotype comes from a human donor in good health. The chain couples TRBV9 to TRBJ2-1; 15 bases match TRBD2. The sequenced sample was T cells isolated from PBMCs. The CDR3 DNA follows: TGTGCCAGCAGCGCTGGACTAGCGGGGGGGACTAGGGATGAGCAGTTCTTC. This encodes CASSAGLAGGTRDEQFF.